The 3 T cell receptor beta chains below all came from one sample that was sequenced in a study of blood T cell repertoires in COVID-19. Assay: immunoSEQ multiplex PCR; the TCRdb copy retains only in-frame clones and omits some. The sample holds about 69,000 clones, around 80% seen once. Sequencing was carried out using peripheral blood. The receptors derive from an elderly woman with acute or convalescent COVID-19.

Only a few counts were recorded for this clone. V usage is TRBV3-1 (or the pseudogene TRBV3-2) and J usage is TRBJ2-3; the D is unclear. CDR1 and CDR2 (germline): LGHDT, YNNKEL (reference sequence). Trimming removed 4 bases at V and 10 bases at J, with 12 bases between. The length of the CDR3 is 12 residues. This CDR3 reads CASSRYDSAQYF. The CDR3 bases are TGTGCCAGCAGCCGCTATGACTCTGCGCAGTATTTT.

The genes are TRBV20-1 and TRBJ1-1; D call uncertain. The CDR3 is 11 amino acids. The germline V gene has CDR1 DFQATT and CDR2 SNEGSKA (reference sequence). V was cut by 5 bases and J by 6 bases, with 10 bases left in between. CDR3 coding DNA: TGCAGTGCTGGGCTGGGAGCTGAAGCTTTCTTT. It yields the protein CSAGLGAEAFF.

This clone came up a few times. The sample has other DNA sequences that encode this CDR3 too. V usage is TRBV27 and J usage is TRBJ1-5; D gene ambiguous. Trimming removed 4 bases from V and 5 bases from J, with 6 bases in between. CDR3 length equals 12 residues. Per germline, CDR1 MNHEY and CDR2 SMNVEV (reference sequence). CDR3 in DNA: TGTGCCAGCAGTTCCCGGGATCAGCCCCAGCATTTT. Its translation: CASSSRDQPQHF.